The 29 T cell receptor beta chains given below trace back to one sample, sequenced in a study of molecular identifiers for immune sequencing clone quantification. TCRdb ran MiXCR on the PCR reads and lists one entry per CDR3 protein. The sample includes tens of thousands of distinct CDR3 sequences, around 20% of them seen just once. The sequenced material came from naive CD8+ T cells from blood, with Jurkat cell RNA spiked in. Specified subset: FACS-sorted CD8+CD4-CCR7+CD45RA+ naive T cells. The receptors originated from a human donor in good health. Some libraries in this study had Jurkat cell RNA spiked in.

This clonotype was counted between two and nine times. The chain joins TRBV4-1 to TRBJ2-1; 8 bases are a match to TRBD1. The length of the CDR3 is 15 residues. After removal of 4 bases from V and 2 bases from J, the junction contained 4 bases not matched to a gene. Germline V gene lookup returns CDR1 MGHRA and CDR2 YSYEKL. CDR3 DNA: TGCGCCAGCAGCCCGGACAGGGCTACCTACAATGAGCAGTTCTTC. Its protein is CASSPDRATYNEQFF.

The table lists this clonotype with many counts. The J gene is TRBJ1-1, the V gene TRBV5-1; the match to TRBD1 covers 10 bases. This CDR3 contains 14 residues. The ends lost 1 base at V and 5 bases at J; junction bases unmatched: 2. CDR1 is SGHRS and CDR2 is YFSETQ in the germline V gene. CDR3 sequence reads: CASSLRQGATEAFF. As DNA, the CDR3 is TGCGCCAGCAGCTTGAGACAGGGGGCAACTGAAGCTTTCTTT. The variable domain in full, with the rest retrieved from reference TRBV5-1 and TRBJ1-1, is KAGVTQTPRYLIKTRGQQVTLSCSPISGHRSVSWYQQTPGQGLQFLFEYFSETQRNKGNFPGRFSGRQFSNSRSEMNVSTLELGDSALYLCASSLRQGATEAFFGQGTRLTVV.

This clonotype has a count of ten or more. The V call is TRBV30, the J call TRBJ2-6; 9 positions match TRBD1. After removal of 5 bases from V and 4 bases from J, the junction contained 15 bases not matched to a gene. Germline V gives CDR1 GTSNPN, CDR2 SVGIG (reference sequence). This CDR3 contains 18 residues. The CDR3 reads CAWERLGQGQFGANVLTF. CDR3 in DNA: TGTGCCTGGGAGAGGCTCGGACAGGGGCAGTTCGGGGCCAACGTCCTGACTTTC.

CDR3 in amino acids: CASSLAGVVGTQYF. In DNA form, the CDR3 reads TGTGCCAGCAGCTTGGCTGGGGTAGTCGGGACCCAGTACTTC. J is TRBJ2-5 and V is TRBV5-6; D ambiguous. The germline V gene has CDR1 SGHDT and CDR2 YYEEEE. Trimming removed 0 bases at V and 7 bases at J, with 13 bases between. CDR3 length: 14 amino acids.

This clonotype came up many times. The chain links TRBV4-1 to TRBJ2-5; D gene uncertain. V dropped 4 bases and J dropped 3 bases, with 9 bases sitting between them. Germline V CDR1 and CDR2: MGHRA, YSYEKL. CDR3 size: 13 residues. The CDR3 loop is CASSPRWEETQYF. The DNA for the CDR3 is TGCGCCAGCAGCCCTCGTTGGGAAGAGACCCAGTACTTC.

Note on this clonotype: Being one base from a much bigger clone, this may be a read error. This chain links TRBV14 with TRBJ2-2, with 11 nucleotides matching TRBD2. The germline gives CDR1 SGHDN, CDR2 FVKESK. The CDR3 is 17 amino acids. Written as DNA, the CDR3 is TGTGCCAGCAGCCCAGAACTAGCGGGGGTGAACACCGGGGTGCTGTTTTTT. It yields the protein CASSPELAGVNTGVLFF.

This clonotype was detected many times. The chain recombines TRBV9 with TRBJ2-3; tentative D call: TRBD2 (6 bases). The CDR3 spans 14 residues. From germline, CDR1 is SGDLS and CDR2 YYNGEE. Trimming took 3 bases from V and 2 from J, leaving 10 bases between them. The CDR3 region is CASSAGTFTDTQYF. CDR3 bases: TGTGCCAGCAGCGCTGGGACTTTCACAGATACGCAGTATTTT.

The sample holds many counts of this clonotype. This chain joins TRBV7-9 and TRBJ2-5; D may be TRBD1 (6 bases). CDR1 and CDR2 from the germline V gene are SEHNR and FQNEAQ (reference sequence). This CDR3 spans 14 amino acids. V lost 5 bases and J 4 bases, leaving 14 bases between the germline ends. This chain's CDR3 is CASSTLLGGETQYF. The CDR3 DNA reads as TGTGCCAGCAGCACCTTACTAGGGGGAGAGACCCAGTACTTC. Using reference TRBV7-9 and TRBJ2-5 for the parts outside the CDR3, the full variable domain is DTGVSQNPRHKITKRGQNVTFRCDPISEHNRLYWYRQTLGQGPEFLTYFQNEAQLEKSRLLSDRFSAERPKGSFSTLEIQRTEQGDSAMYLCASSTLLGGETQYFGPGTRLLVL.

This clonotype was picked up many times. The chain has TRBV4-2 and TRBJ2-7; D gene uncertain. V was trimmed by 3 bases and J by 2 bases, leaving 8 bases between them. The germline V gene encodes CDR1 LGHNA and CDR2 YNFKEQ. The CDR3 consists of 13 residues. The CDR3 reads CASSHINPYEQYF. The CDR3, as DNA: TGTGCCAGCAGCCACATTAACCCCTACGAGCAGTACTTC.

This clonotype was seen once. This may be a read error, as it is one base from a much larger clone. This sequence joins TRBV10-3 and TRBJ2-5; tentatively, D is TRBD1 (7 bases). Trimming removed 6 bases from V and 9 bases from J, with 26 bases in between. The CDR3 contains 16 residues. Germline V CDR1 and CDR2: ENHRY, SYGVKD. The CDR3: CAIRGEPQGLREAQYF. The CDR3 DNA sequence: TGTGCCATCAGGGGAGAACCACAGGGGTTGAGGGAGGCCCAGTACTTC.

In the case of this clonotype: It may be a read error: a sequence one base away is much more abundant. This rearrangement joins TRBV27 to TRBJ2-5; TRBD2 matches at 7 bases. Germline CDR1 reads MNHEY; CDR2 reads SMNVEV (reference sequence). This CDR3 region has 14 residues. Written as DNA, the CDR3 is TGTGTCAGCAGTTTAAGCGGGGACCAAGAGACCCAGTACTTC. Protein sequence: CVSSLSGDQETQYF.

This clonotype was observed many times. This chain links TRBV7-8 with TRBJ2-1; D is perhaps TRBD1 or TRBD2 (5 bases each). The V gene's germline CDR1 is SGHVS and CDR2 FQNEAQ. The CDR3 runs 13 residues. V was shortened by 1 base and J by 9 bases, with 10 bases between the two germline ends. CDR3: CASSLEGGTEQFF. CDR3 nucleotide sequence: TGTGCCAGCAGCTTAGAAGGTGGGACTGAGCAGTTCTTC.

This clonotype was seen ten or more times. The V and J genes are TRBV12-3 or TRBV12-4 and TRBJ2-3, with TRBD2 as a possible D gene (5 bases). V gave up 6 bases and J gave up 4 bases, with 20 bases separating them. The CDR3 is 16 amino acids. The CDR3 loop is CASSLLAAGYSDTQYF. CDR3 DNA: TGTGCCAGCAGCCTGCTAGCCGCGGGCTACTCAGATACGCAGTATTTT.

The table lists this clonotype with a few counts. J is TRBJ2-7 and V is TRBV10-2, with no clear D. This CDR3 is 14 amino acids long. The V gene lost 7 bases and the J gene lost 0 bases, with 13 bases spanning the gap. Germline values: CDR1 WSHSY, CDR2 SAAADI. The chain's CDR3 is CASTNSHNSYEQYF. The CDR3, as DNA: TGCGCCAGCACCAACAGTCACAACTCCTACGAGCAGTACTTC.

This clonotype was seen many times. The CDR3 reads CASSERTVNTQYF. CDR3 sequence (DNA): TGTGCCAGCAGTGAACGGACCGTCAATACGCAGTATTTT. The chain employs TRBV2 and TRBJ2-3, with D hard to call. Trimming removed 2 bases at V and 7 bases at J, with 10 bases between. Germline V gene data show CDR1 as SNHLY and CDR2 as FYNNEI. The CDR3 spans 13 residues.

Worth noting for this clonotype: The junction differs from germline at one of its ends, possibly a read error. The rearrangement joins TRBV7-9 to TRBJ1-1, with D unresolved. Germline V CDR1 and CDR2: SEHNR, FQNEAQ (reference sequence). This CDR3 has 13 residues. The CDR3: CDSSPSVNTEAFF. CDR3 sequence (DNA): TGTGACAGCAGCCCTAGTGTGAACACTGAAGCTTTCTTT.

This chain's CDR3 is CAWSRDNEQFF. The CDR3 nucleotides are TGTGCCTGGAGCCGGGACAATGAGCAGTTCTTC. This chain joins TRBV30 and TRBJ2-1, with D uncertain. This CDR3 has 11 residues. The V end was cut by 3 bases, the J end by 5 bases, with 5 bases between. Looked up from germline, CDR1 is GTSNPN and CDR2 is SVGIG (reference sequence).

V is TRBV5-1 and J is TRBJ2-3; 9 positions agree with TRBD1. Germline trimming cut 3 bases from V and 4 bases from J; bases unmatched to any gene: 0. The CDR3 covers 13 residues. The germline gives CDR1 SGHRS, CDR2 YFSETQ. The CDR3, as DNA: TGCGCCAGCAGCTGGACAGGGGCAGATACGCAGTATTTT. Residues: CASSWTGADTQYF.

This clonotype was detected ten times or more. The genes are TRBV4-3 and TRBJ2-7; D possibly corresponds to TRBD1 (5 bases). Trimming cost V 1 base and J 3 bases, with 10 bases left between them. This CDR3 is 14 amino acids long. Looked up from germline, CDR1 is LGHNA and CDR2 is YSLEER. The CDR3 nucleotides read TGCGCCAGCAGCCAAGTAGGGGCCGGCTACGAGCAGTACTTC. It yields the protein CASSQVGAGYEQYF.

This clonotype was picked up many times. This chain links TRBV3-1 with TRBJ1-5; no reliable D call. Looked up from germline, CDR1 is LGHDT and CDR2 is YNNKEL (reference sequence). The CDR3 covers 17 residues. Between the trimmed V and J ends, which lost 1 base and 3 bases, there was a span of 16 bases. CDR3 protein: CASSQGRYGPLNQPQHF. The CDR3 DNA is TGTGCCAGCAGCCAAGGTCGGTATGGCCCGCTCAATCAGCCCCAGCATTTT.

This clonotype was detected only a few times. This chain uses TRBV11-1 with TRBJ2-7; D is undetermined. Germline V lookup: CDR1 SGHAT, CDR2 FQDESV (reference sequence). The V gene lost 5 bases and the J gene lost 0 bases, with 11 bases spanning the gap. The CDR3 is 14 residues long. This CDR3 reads CASSRKRFSYEQYF. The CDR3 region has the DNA TGTGCCAGCAGCCGAAAACGGTTCTCCTACGAGCAGTACTTC.

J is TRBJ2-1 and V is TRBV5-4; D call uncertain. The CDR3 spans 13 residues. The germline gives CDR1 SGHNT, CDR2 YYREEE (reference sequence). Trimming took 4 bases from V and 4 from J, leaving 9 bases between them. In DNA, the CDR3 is TGTGCCAGCAGCCAGGACCTTTACAATGAGCAGTTCTTC. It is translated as CASSQDLYNEQFF.

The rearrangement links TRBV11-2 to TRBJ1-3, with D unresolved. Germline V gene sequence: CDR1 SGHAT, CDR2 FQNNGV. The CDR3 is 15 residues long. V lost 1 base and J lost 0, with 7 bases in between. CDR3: CASSLGRTSGNTIYF. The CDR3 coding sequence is TGTGCCAGCAGCTTAGGCAGGACCTCTGGAAACACCATATATTTT.

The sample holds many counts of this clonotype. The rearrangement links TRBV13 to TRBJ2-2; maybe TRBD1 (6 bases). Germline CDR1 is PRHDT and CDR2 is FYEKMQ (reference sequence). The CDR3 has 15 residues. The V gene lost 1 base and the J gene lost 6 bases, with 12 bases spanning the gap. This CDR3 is CASSLALAGAGELFF. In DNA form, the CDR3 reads TGTGCCAGCAGCTTAGCCCTGGCAGGGGCCGGGGAGCTGTTTTTT.

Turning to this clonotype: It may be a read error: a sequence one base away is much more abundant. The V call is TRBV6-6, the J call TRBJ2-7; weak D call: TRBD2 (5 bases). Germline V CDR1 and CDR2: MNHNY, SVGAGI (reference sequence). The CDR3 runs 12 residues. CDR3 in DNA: TGTGCCAGCAGTATCCTAGCCCGCGAGCGGTACTTC. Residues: CASSILARERYF.

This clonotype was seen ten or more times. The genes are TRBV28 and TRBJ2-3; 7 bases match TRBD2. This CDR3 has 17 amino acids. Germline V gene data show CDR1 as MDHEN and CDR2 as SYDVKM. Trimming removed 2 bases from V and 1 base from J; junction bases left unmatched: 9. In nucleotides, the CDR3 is TGTGCCAGCAGTTTAGTGGGAGGGCCGGGTGGCACAGATACGCAGTATTTT. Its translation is CASSLVGGPGGTDTQYF.

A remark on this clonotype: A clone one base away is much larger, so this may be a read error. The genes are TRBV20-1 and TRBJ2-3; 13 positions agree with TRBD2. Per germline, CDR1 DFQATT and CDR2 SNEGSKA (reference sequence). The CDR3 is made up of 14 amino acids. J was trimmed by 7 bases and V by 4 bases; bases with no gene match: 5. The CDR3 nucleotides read TGCAGTGCTACAACTAGCGGGAGGGCTAATACGCAGTATTTT. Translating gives CSATTSGRANTQYF.

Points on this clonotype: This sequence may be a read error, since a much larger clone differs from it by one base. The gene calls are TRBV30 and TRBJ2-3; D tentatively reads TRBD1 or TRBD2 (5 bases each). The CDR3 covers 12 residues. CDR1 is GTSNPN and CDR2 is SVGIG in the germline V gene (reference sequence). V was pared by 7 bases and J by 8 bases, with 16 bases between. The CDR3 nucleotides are TGTGCCTTATTAGCTCCGGGGCCTACGCAGTATTTT. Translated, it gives CALLAPGPTQYF. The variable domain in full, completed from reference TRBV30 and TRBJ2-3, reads SQTIHQWPATLVQPVGSPLSLECTVEGTSNPNLYWYRQAAGRGLQLLFYSVGIGQISSEVPQNLSASRPQDRQFILSSKKLLLSDSGFYLCALLAPGPTQYFGPGTRLTVL.

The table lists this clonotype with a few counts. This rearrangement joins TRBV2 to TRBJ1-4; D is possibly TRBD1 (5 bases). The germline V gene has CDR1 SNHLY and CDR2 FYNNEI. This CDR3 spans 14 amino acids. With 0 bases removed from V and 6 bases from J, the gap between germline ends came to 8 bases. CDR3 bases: TGTGCCAGCAGTGAAGCCAGGGTAGATGAAAAACTGTTTTTT. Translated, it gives CASSEARVDEKLFF.